Listed below are T cell receptor beta chains from one sample, sequenced in a study of regulatory T cells in long-lasting Graves disease. TCRdb re-called the multiplex PCR reads through MiXCR, storing one row per CDR3 protein. The sample includes around 420,000 distinct CDR3 sequences, around 15% of them seen just once. Sequencing was performed on peripheral blood mononuclear cells (PBMCs), taken at new diagnosis, from a patient treated with antithyroid drugs. The receptors stem from a female donor with Graves disease. CDR3s include the opening cysteine and the closing phenylalanine or tryptophan. A D gene is named only where the DNA matches it firmly. Rows may omit the clone size; those that give it use once, few, many or a size class.

clone_size	v_call	d_call	j_call	cdr3_nt	cdr3_aa
many	TRBV6-1	NA	TRBJ1-4	TGTGCCAGCAGGTCGCGAGAGGGCCCATGGGGACGCGAAAAACTGTTTTTT	CASRSREGPWGREKLFF
many	TRBV6-2/TRBV6-3	TRBD1	TRBJ1-4	TGTGCCAGCAGTCGGGACAGAACTAATGAAAAACTGTTTTTT	CASSRDRTNEKLFF
few	TRBV7-2	TRBD1	TRBJ1-1	TGTGCCAGCAGCGCACCGGGACAGAGAAACACTGAAGCTTTCTTT	CASSAPGQRNTEAFF
few	TRBV10-3	TRBD1	TRBJ1-5	TGTGCCATCAGTGAGCGACAGGGGAGCAATCAGCCCCAGCATTTT	CAISERQGSNQPQHF
few	TRBV6-2/TRBV6-3	TRBD1	TRBJ1-2	TGTGCCAGCAGCCAGGCGGACAGGGGGCCGGGCTACACCTTC	CASSQADRGPGYTF
many	TRBV7-9	TRBD2	TRBJ2-2	TGTGCCAGCAGCCCAAAACTAGCGGGAGCCTCCGGGGAGCTGTTTTTT	CASSPKLAGASGELFF
NA	TRBV24-1	TRBD2	TRBJ2-2	TGTGCCACCAGTGACGCTAGCGGGGGGAACACCGGGGAGCTGTTTTTT	CATSDASGGNTGELFF
few	TRBV7-7	NA	TRBJ2-2	TGTGCTAGCAGCGATAAAACAACAACGAGGCCAAACACCGGGGAGCTGTTTTTT	CASSDKTTTRPNTGELFF
many	TRBV28	NA	TRBJ2-7	TGTGCCAGCAGTACCAACATATACGAGCAGTACTTC	CASSTNIYEQYF
few	TRBV20-1	TRBD2	TRBJ2-3	TGCAGTGCTACTCCCTCTAATAGCGGGGGGGGTGGAGATACGCAGTATTTT	CSATPSNSGGGGDTQYF
many	TRBV13	TRBD1	TRBJ1-3	TGTGCCAGCAGCTTGGACAGGGCCCTTGGAAACACCATATATTTT	CASSLDRALGNTIYF
many	TRBV28	NA	TRBJ1-1	TGTGCCAGCAGTTACAGTAACACTGAAGCTTTCTTT	CASSYSNTEAFF
NA	TRBV6-1	NA	TRBJ2-2	TGTGCCAGCAGTAACCCACGGGGGGCTGACACCGGGGAGCTGTTTTTT	CASSNPRGADTGELFF
many	TRBV6-1	NA	TRBJ1-1	TGTGCCAGCAGTGACCACGGACCGGAGAACACTGAAGCTTTCTTT	CASSDHGPENTEAFF
many	TRBV27	TRBD1	TRBJ1-1	TGTGCCAGCAAAGACAGGGGCTTTAACACTGAAGCTTTCTTT	CASKDRGFNTEAFF
many	TRBV7-9	NA	TRBJ1-2	TGTGCCAGCAGCTTACGCGCGTATGGCTACACCTTC	CASSLRAYGYTF
many	TRBV7-2	TRBD2	TRBJ2-3	TGTGCCAGTAGCTTATTGGCTAGCGGATCCACAGATACGCAGTATTTT	CASSLLASGSTDTQYF
many	TRBV7-6	TRBD1	TRBJ2-7	TGTGCCAGCAGCCACACAGGACAGGTCTACGAGCAGTACTTC	CASSHTGQVYEQYF
few	TRBV28	TRBD1	TRBJ1-3	TGTGCCAGCAGTGCGGACAGGTTGCTCTCCACCATATATTTT	CASSADRLLSTIYF
many	TRBV25-1	NA	TRBJ2-5	TGTGCCAGCAGTGACAGACAGGGAGGCCGTAGTGGGACCCAGTACTTC	CASSDRQGGRSGTQYF
NA	TRBV12-3/TRBV12-4	NA	TRBJ1-3	TGTGCCAGCAGTTGGAGAAGGATGAACACCATATATTTT	CASSWRRMNTIYF
NA	TRBV11-2	NA	TRBJ2-7	TGTGCCAGCAGCTTAGATAATGGCACCCCGCGGACCTACGAGCAGTACTTC	CASSLDNGTPRTYEQYF
NA	TRBV15	TRBD2	TRBJ2-1	TGTGCCACCAGCGAAAGACTAGCGGGAGCCTACAATGAGCAGTTCTTC	CATSERLAGAYNEQFF
few	TRBV11-2	NA	TRBJ2-5	TGTGCCAGCAGCTTCTCGACTTGGGGTCAGCTGGGGGAGACCCAGTACTTC	CASSFSTWGQLGETQYF
NA	TRBV20-1	NA	TRBJ1-2	TGCAGTGCCCCGGGGGGGAAAGCTAACTATGGCTACACCTTC	CSAPGGKANYGYTF
many	TRBV27	NA	TRBJ2-5	TGTGCCAGCAGTCAATTTGGGCAGGGCGGAGAGACCCAGTACTTC	CASSQFGQGGETQYF
many	TRBV11-2	NA	TRBJ2-3	TGTGCCAGCAGCCCCCGCCCCCGGGAGATTGATACGCAGTATTTT	CASSPRPREIDTQYF
many	TRBV5-1	NA	TRBJ1-4	TGCGCCAGCAGCCCAGGGGACTCCGCACGGGAAAAACTGTTTTTT	CASSPGDSAREKLFF
NA	TRBV12-3/TRBV12-4	NA	TRBJ2-2	TGTGCCAGCAGGTACCCGGTGGTAGGGACGAACACCGGGGAGCTGTTTTTT	CASRYPVVGTNTGELFF
few	TRBV29-1	NA	TRBJ2-7	TGCAGCGTCAAGCAGGGCTCCTACGAGCAGTACTTC	CSVKQGSYEQYF
NA	TRBV2	TRBD1	TRBJ1-1	TGTGCCAGCGGACCCCGGACAGGGGACCGATGGAGGAACACTGAAGCTTTCTTT	CASGPRTGDRWRNTEAFF
once	TRBV5-4	NA	TRBJ1-1	TGTGCCAGCAGCTTGGTAATCCGGGACCCGAACACTGAAGCTTTCTTT	CASSLVIRDPNTEAFF
many	TRBV6-1	TRBD1	TRBJ2-2	TGTGCCACCTACCAGGGGGCCCACACCGGGGAGCTGTTTTTT	CATYQGAHTGELFF
many	TRBV4-1	NA	TRBJ2-5	TGCGCCAGCAGCCAAGTCCTTTTAGTTGTGAGGGGGCAAGAGACCCAGTACTTC	CASSQVLLVVRGQETQYF
many	TRBV20-1	NA	TRBJ2-1	TGCAGTGCTAGAGATGGCGGAGGGTACAATGAGCAGTTCTTC	CSARDGGGYNEQFF
few	TRBV5-1	NA	TRBJ1-1	TGCGCCAGCAGCCCAATCCCCGGGGAGGGTTTGGACACTGAAGCTTTCTTT	CASSPIPGEGLDTEAFF
many	TRBV15	TRBD2	TRBJ2-1	TGTGCCACCAGCAGAGCGGCGGGGGGGTCCTACAATGAGCAGTTCTTC	CATSRAAGGSYNEQFF
many	TRBV7-3	NA	TRBJ1-6	TGTGCCAGCAGCACCCGGGGAGGATGGAGTTCACCCCTCCACTTT	CASSTRGGWSSPLHF
NA	TRBV12-3/TRBV12-4	NA	TRBJ2-1	TGTGCCAGCAGAGCAGACCCCGGCCGATTAGGGTCCTACAATGAGCAGTTCTTC	CASRADPGRLGSYNEQFF
many	TRBV28	NA	TRBJ2-7	TGTGCCAGCAGGCCCGGGGACAACTCCTACGAGCAGTACTTC	CASRPGDNSYEQYF
NA	TRBV6-5	TRBD1	TRBJ2-1	TGTGCCAGCAGTTACCAGGACAGGGGCCATGAGCAGTTCTTC	CASSYQDRGHEQFF
once	TRBV6-5	NA	TRBJ2-2	TGTGCCAGCAGTTACGGCAGCGCGAACACCGGGGAGCTGTTTTTT	CASSYGSANTGELFF
many	TRBV18	NA	TRBJ2-3	TGTGCCAGCTCACATATTCTTTTTGGTACGCAGTATTTT	CASSHILFGTQYF
few	TRBV2	TRBD2	TRBJ2-5	TGTGCCAGCAGTGATCCAGCGGGGGGGGACCAAGAGACCCAGTACTTC	CASSDPAGGDQETQYF
NA	TRBV4-2	TRBD2	TRBJ2-5	TGTGCCAGCAGCCGAGGACTAGCGGGAGGGACACAAGAGACCCAGTACTTC	CASSRGLAGGTQETQYF
NA	TRBV4-1	TRBD1	TRBJ2-6	TGCGCCAGCAGCCAAGGGCGGGGACAGGGAAGGACTGGGGCCAACGTCCTGACTTTC	CASSQGRGQGRTGANVLTF
many	TRBV29-1	NA	TRBJ2-3	TGCAGCGTTGGCCCAGGTACTGGAGATACGCAGTATTTT	CSVGPGTGDTQYF
many	TRBV13	TRBD1	TRBJ1-1	TGTGCCAGCAGCCTAACAGGGGGCTTGAACACTGAAGCTTTCTTT	CASSLTGGLNTEAFF
NA	TRBV28	TRBD2	TRBJ2-1	TGTGCCAGCAGTTTAGGGCGGGAGGCAAGTGACAATGAGCAGTTCTTC	CASSLGREASDNEQFF
many	TRBV11-2	TRBD1	TRBJ1-2	TGTGCCAGCAGCCCCGGAAGTTTCCGGGACAGAGGATATGGCTACACCTTC	CASSPGSFRDRGYGYTF
many	TRBV12-3/TRBV12-4	TRBD1	TRBJ1-2	TGTGCCAGCAGTCTTCGGACAGGGAGGGTTGGCTACACCTTC	CASSLRTGRVGYTF
many	TRBV25-1	NA	TRBJ2-1	TGTGCCAGCAGTGAAAAGGATAACCACAATGAGCAGTTCTTC	CASSEKDNHNEQFF
many	TRBV20-1	NA	TRBJ2-7	TGCAGTGCTCCACGATCCTACGAGCAGTACTTC	CSAPRSYEQYF
few	TRBV5-1	NA	TRBJ2-5	TGCGCCAGCAGCCCGGGCCGTGGGGTTGGGGAGACCCAGTACTTC	CASSPGRGVGETQYF
few	TRBV3-1	NA	TRBJ1-1	TGCGCCAGCAGCCAAGGGGGGTGGCTTGAAGCTTTCTTT	CASSQGGWLEAFF